The 22 T cell receptor beta chains in this list originate from one sample, sequenced in a study of cytomegalovirus exposure and HLA in healthy donors. Amplification used 60 Vbeta primers and 13 Jbeta primers. Using immunoSEQ multiplex PCR, the repertoire was profiled, and TCRdb retains in-frame clones only, with some absent. Here the sample spans approximately 210,000 clones, around 86% being singletons. The sample consisted of PBMCs. These receptors were taken from a woman in her forties or fifties in good health and CMV-seropositive.

V gene TRBV7-2 combines with J gene TRBJ2-7; 15 nucleotides line up with TRBD2. The V and J ends lost 3 bases and 6 bases, in that order; junction bases with no gene match: 0. Germline V gene data show CDR1 as SGHTA and CDR2 as FQGNSA. This CDR3 is built from 14 residues. CDR3 sequence (DNA): TGTGCCAGCAGCTTGGGACTAGCGGGGGGCGAGCAGTACTTC. This codes for CASSLGLAGGEQYF.

This clone occurred once. This chain joins TRBV27 and TRBJ2-2; 10 bases align to TRBD2. Trimming at V came to 6 bases and at J to 5 bases, leaving 12 bases not matched to a gene. The CDR3 runs 17 residues. Germline-derived CDR1 and CDR2 are MNHEY and SMNVEV (reference sequence). In DNA, the CDR3 is TGTGCCAGCAGGAAACTAGCGGGGTCCACGAGGACCGGGGAGCTGTTTTTT. The encoded protein is CASRKLAGSTRTGELFF.

The CDR3 bases are TGTGCCAGCTCACGGCCAGGGGGTCAGTCTGGCTACACCTTC. It specifies CASSRPGGQSGYTF. V gene TRBV18 combines with J gene TRBJ1-2; 7 nucleotides line up with TRBD1. The CDR3 sequence is 14 residues long. With 4 bases clipped from V and 7 bases from J, the junction kept 9 bases outside the gene matches. Germline lookup yields CDR1 KGHSH and CDR2 LQKENI. The full variable domain, with the rest looked up from reference TRBV18 and TRBJ1-2, is NAGVMQNPRHLVRRRGQEARLRCSPMKGHSHVYWYRQLPEEGLKFMVYLQKENIIDESGMPKERFSAEFPKEGPSILRIQQVVRGDSAAYFCASSRPGGQSGYTFGSGTRLTVV.

V usage is TRBV13 and J usage is TRBJ1-2; tentative D call: TRBD1 (5 bases). Per germline, CDR1 PRHDT and CDR2 FYEKMQ (reference sequence). Trimming removed 3 bases from V and 2 bases from J, with 19 bases in between. The CDR3 consists of 17 residues. DNA of the CDR3: TGTGCCAGCAGCTTTAGGTTAGGAGGGGAAACGAACTATGGCTACACCTTC. Protein sequence: CASSFRLGGETNYGYTF.

V is TRBV7-3 and J is TRBJ1-3; D remains unclear. V shed 0 bases and J shed 2 bases, with 8 bases lying between them. Germline V gives CDR1 SGHTA, CDR2 FQGTGA. The CDR3 is 15 amino acids. The DNA for the CDR3 is TGTGCCAGCAGCTTAACCCCAACAGCTGGAAACACCATATATTTT. The encoded protein is CASSLTPTAGNTIYF.

The rearrangement uses TRBV28 and TRBJ2-7, with TRBD1 identical over 8 bases. This CDR3 spans 15 amino acids. CDR1 and CDR2 from the germline V gene are MDHEN and SYDVKM. V shed 5 bases, J shed 2 bases, and the junction held 8 bases outside the gene matches. The CDR3 region is CASSQIKTGAYEQYF. As DNA, the CDR3 is TGTGCCAGCAGTCAGATAAAGACAGGGGCCTACGAGCAGTACTTC.

The chain is built from TRBV4-1 and TRBJ1-4; D is uncertain. CDR3 length equals 16 residues. V was trimmed by 4 bases and J by 5 bases, leaving 17 bases between them. Looked up from germline, CDR1 is MGHRA and CDR2 is YSYEKL. CDR3 DNA: TGCGCCAGCAGCCTACGAAGGAGGGCTCAGAATGAAAAACTGTTTTTT. Protein product: CASSLRRRAQNEKLFF.

This clone was counted a few times. The chain carries TRBV7-9 and TRBJ1-4, with D unclear. Germline V CDR1 and CDR2: SEHNR, FQNEAQ (reference sequence). The germline V and J ends were trimmed by 4 bases and 3 bases, with 9 bases remaining between them. This CDR3 has 14 residues. CDR3 in DNA: TGTGCCAGCAGCTACTTCGGGTCTAATGAAAAACTGTTTTTT. Its translation: CASSYFGSNEKLFF.

This chain links TRBV5-1 with TRBJ1-2, with a possible D match to TRBD1 (6 bases). In germline, CDR1 is SGHRS, CDR2 YFSETQ. Trimming took 4 bases from V and 7 from J, leaving 11 bases between them. This CDR3 has 12 residues. CDR3 sequence: CASSPGGGGYTF. The CDR3 DNA is TGCGCCAGCAGCCCGGGAGGGGGTGGCTACACCTTC.

The chain joins TRBV19 to TRBJ2-1, with TRBD1 identical over 8 bases. The J segment lost 10 bases and the V segment lost 4 bases, leaving 9 bases of the junction unmatched. This CDR3 region has 14 residues. Germline CDR1 is LNHDA and CDR2 is SQIVND (reference sequence). CDR3 residues: CASSRDRPRGEQFF. The CDR3 DNA reads TGTGCCAGTAGTAGGGACAGGCCACGAGGAGAGCAGTTCTTC.

A few counts support this clone. The sample contains more than one DNA sequence encoding this CDR3. The V gene is TRBV19, the J gene TRBJ1-1; the D is unclear. CDR1 LNHDA and CDR2 SQIVND come from the germline V gene (reference sequence). This CDR3 is built from 16 residues. Trimming removed 4 bases at V and 0 bases at J, with 15 bases between. CDR3 loop: CASSKIGRGLNTEAFF. The CDR3 region has the DNA TGTGCCAGTAGTAAGATTGGGCGAGGGTTGAACACTGAAGCTTTCTTT.

The chain joins TRBV7-9 to TRBJ1-6; 7 bases match TRBD1. Looked up from germline, CDR1 is SEHNR and CDR2 is FQNEAQ (reference sequence). This CDR3 is 16 amino acids long. V lost 5 bases and J lost 7; bases outside the gene matches: 11. This CDR3 reads CASSPHRGQLNSPLHF. The CDR3, as DNA: TGTGCCAGCAGCCCTCACCGGGGACAGTTAAATTCACCCCTCCACTTT. The full variable domain, completed using reference TRBV7-9 and TRBJ1-6, is DTGVSQNPRHKITKRGQNVTFRCDPISEHNRLYWYRQTLGQGPEFLTYFQNEAQLEKSRLLSDRFSAERPKGSFSTLEIQRTEQGDSAMYLCASSPHRGQLNSPLHFGNGTRLTVT.

This clone turned up a few times. The chain links TRBV30 to TRBJ1-1; TRBD1 agrees at 7 bases. The CDR3 has 13 amino acids. The V gene end was trimmed by 5 bases and the J gene end by 2 bases; junction bases not matched to a gene: 5. Germline CDR1 reads GTSNPN; CDR2 reads SVGIG (reference sequence). The CDR3 bases are TGTGCCTGGGGGACAGAGATAAACACTGAAGCTTTCTTT. This encodes CAWGTEINTEAFF.

The chain is built from TRBV29-1 and TRBJ1-4; no definite D call. The germline CDR1 and CDR2 sequences are SQVTM and ANQGSEA. The CDR3 length is 13 residues. V was shortened by 2 bases and J by 7 bases, with 11 bases between the two germline ends. The CDR3 DNA reads as TGCAGCGTTGAAACGGGGTCGCGTGAAAAACTGTTTTTT. Protein: CSVETGSREKLFF.

This clone was counted a few times. DNA for the CDR3: TGCGCCAGCAGGGATGACAGGGCAGGGGCAGATACGCAGTATTTT. Translation gives CASRDDRAGADTQYF. This chain uses TRBV5-1 with TRBJ2-3; TRBD1 agrees at 7 bases. Unmatched junction bases numbered 10, after V lost 5 bases and J lost 4 bases. This CDR3 is built from 15 residues. CDR1 SGHRS and CDR2 YFSETQ come from the germline V gene.

This clone was observed a single time. The V and J genes are TRBV14 and TRBJ2-2; 9 bases match TRBD1. In germline, CDR1 is SGHDN, CDR2 FVKESK. The CDR3 runs to 15 residues. Unmatched junction bases numbered 7, after V lost 8 bases and J lost 3 bases. CDR3: CASREWTGDTGELFF. CDR3 DNA sequence: TGTGCCAGCCGGGAGTGGACAGGGGACACCGGGGAGCTGTTTTTT.

The chain combines TRBV5-4 with TRBJ1-3; D ambiguous. This CDR3 region has 15 residues. CDR1 and CDR2 (germline): SGHNT, YYREEE (reference sequence). The V end was cut by 0 bases, the J end by 0 bases, with 7 bases between. In DNA, the CDR3 is TGTGCCAGCAGCTTGGACACCCTCTCTGGAAACACCATATATTTT. Encoded protein: CASSLDTLSGNTIYF.

The chain employs TRBV5-4 and TRBJ2-3; TRBD1 agrees at 7 bases. CDR1 is SGHNT, CDR2 YYREEE, per germline (reference sequence). The CDR3 has 15 amino acids. The V and J ends lost 4 bases and 5 bases, in that order; junction bases with no gene match: 10. The CDR3 DNA reads TGTGCCAGCAGCCCCCAAGGGGGCCGAGGAGATACGCAGTATTTT. Its translation: CASSPQGGRGDTQYF.

J is TRBJ2-2 and V is TRBV5-4; 9 positions match TRBD1. The CDR3 consists of 16 residues. J lost 5 bases, V lost 4 bases, and 9 bases had no gene match. Per the germline V gene, CDR1 is SGHNT and CDR2 is YYREEE (reference sequence). In nucleotides, the CDR3 is TGTGCCAGCAGCGTAAAAGACAGGGGGAGAACCGGGGAGCTGTTTTTT. Translation: CASSVKDRGRTGELFF.

A single count supports this clone. V is TRBV4-1 and J is TRBJ2-5; D unresolved. Germline CDR1 MGHRA, CDR2 YSYEKL. The CDR3 spans 13 residues. The V gene lost 4 bases and the J gene lost 3 bases, with 9 bases spanning the gap. DNA for the CDR3: TGCGCCAGCAGCCCGAGTATAAAAGAGACCCAGTACTTC. Its protein is CASSPSIKETQYF.

The chain recombines TRBV19 with TRBJ1-5; 10 bases are a match to TRBD1. Germline-derived CDR1 and CDR2 are LNHDA and SQIVND (reference sequence). After removal of 9 bases from V and 4 bases from J, the junction contained 9 bases not matched to a gene. CDR3 size: 15 residues. The CDR3 sequence is CASRRDRGGNQPQHF. Written as DNA, the CDR3 is TGTGCCAGCCGGAGGGACAGGGGTGGGAATCAGCCCCAGCATTTT.

This sequence joins TRBV7-8 and TRBJ2-7, with TRBD2 identical over 7 bases. Unmatched junction bases numbered 5, after V lost 8 bases and J lost 4 bases. Looked up from germline, CDR1 is SGHVS and CDR2 is FQNEAQ. CDR3 length: 12 residues. CDR3 region: CASGPAGYEQYF. For the CDR3, the DNA is TGTGCCAGCGGCCCAGCGGGGTACGAGCAGTACTTC. The full variable domain, in which reference TRBV7-8 and TRBJ2-7 provide the parts outside the CDR3, is GAGVSQSPRYKVAKRGQDVALRCDPISGHVSLFWYQQALGQGPEFLTYFQNEAQLDKSGLPSDRFFAERPEGSVSTLKIQRTQQEDSAVYLCASGPAGYEQYFGPGTRLTVT.